Below are 21 T cell receptor beta chains sequenced from a single sample in a study of T cell changes during pregnancy in multiple sclerosis. Clones were sequenced by immunoSEQ multiplex PCR, and TCRdb holds only the in-frame ones, with some missing. This sample has tens of thousands of clones; about 88% occur once, and the top ten carry about 7.7%. The input for sequencing was CD8+ T cells from peripheral blood mononuclear cells, taken after pregnancy. The receptors were gathered from a female donor with multiple sclerosis, enrolled in a pregnancy study.

This clone has more than one count but fewer than ten. The chain joins TRBV6-1 to TRBJ2-7, with TRBD2 matching 8 bases. V lost 8 bases and J lost 3; bases outside the gene matches: 12. In germline, CDR1 is MNHNS, CDR2 SASEGT. The CDR3 covers 15 residues. The CDR3 region has the DNA TGTGCCAGCCGGGGTTTAAGGCGGGAGGTCTACGAGCAGTACTTC. Translation gives CASRGLRREVYEQYF.

The J gene is TRBJ2-7, the V gene TRBV7-9, with 8 bases identical to TRBD1. The CDR3 covers 14 residues. The junction had 3 bases not matched to a gene; V was cut back by 3 bases and J by 2 bases. CDR1 and CDR2 from the germline V gene are SEHNR and FQNEAQ (reference sequence). The DNA of the CDR3 is TGTGCCAGCAGCTTGAGACAGGGGACCTACGAGCAGTACTTC. This codes for CASSLRQGTYEQYF.

The V call is TRBV6-4, the J call TRBJ2-7; TRBD1 aligns across 7 bases. Germline-derived CDR1 and CDR2 are MRHNA and SNTAGT. The CDR3 loop spans 15 amino acids. V was pared by 3 bases and J by 2 bases, with 7 bases of the junction left unmatched. CDR3 sequence (DNA): TGTGCCAGCAGTGAGAAATCGGGACAGACCTACGAGCAGTACTTC. Protein: CASSEKSGQTYEQYF.

The chain couples TRBV7-9 to TRBJ2-7, with TRBD2 as a possible D gene (6 bases). With 3 bases removed from V and 1 base from J, the gap between germline ends came to 10 bases. The CDR3 sequence is 14 residues long. Germline CDR1 and CDR2: SEHNR and FQNEAQ (reference sequence). This chain's CDR3 is CASSFRRDSYEQYF. Written as DNA, the CDR3 is TGTGCCAGCAGCTTCCGGCGGGATTCCTACGAGCAGTACTTC.

V and J are TRBV25-1 and TRBJ1-2, with TRBD1 matching 7 bases. This CDR3 comprises 16 residues. Germline V gives CDR1 MGHDK, CDR2 SYGVNS. The V segment lost 3 bases and the J segment 7 bases; nucleotides outside the gene matches: 14. The chain's CDR3 is CASSDPGTVIVFGYTF. The CDR3 region has the DNA TGTGCCAGCAGTGATCCCGGGACAGTAATCGTTTTTGGCTACACCTTC.

V gene TRBV28 combines with J gene TRBJ2-5; TRBD2 matches 7 bases. The germline gives CDR1 MDHEN, CDR2 SYDVKM. The CDR3 is 13 residues long. V gave up 3 bases and J gave up 3 bases; unmatched junction bases: 1. The CDR3 DNA sequence: TGTGCCAGCAGTTTGGGAGGGGAAGAGACCCAGTACTTC. Its translation: CASSLGGEETQYF.

The chain combines TRBV6-4 with TRBJ2-1; D call uncertain. This CDR3 contains 13 residues. The V end lost 5 bases, the J end lost 6 bases, and 11 bases lay between the germline ends. Germline V lookup: CDR1 MRHNA, CDR2 SNTAGT. The CDR3 DNA is TGTGCCAGCAGTACCTCTAGTGCCAATGAGCAGTTCTTC. It specifies CASSTSSANEQFF.

This clone was counted only a few times. V gene TRBV5-8 combines with J gene TRBJ2-2; maybe TRBD1 (5 bases). This CDR3 comprises 17 residues. Germline-derived CDR1 and CDR2 are SGHTS and YDEGEE. Between the trimmed V and J ends, which lost 4 bases and 5 bases, there was a span of 21 bases. Here the CDR3 DNA reads TGTGCCAGCAGCGCCGACCTACAGGTCGGTCGTACCGGGGAGCTGTTTTTT. Protein: CASSADLQVGRTGELFF.

V usage is TRBV30 and J usage is TRBJ2-5, with TRBD2 identical over 14 bases. The CDR3 contains 18 residues. Per germline, CDR1 GTSNPN and CDR2 SVGIG (reference sequence). Trimming took 0 bases from V and 5 from J; bases not matched to a gene: 11. CDR3 sequence reads: CAWSVRWGTSGSRETQYF. CDR3 DNA: TGTGCCTGGAGTGTACGGTGGGGGACTAGCGGGAGTAGGGAGACCCAGTACTTC.

Only a few counts were recorded for this clone. The rearrangement links TRBV2 to TRBJ2-2, with a tentative D call TRBD1 (5 bases). The germline V and J ends were trimmed by 5 bases and 5 bases, with 9 bases remaining between them. There are 13 residues in the CDR3. CDR1 and CDR2 from the germline V gene are SNHLY and FYNNEI. This chain's CDR3 is CASSQGYTGELFF. DNA for the CDR3: TGTGCCAGCAGTCAGGGATATACCGGGGAGCTGTTTTTT.

This chain uses TRBV6-1 with TRBJ2-1; TRBD1 is a possible D gene (6 bases). The CDR3 has 15 residues. V shed 6 bases and J shed 6 bases, with 18 bases lying between them. Germline assignment: CDR1 MNHNS and CDR2 SASEGT. This CDR3 reads CASRVLKGESNEQFF. Written as DNA, the CDR3 is TGTGCCAGCAGGGTACTAAAGGGGGAATCCAATGAGCAGTTCTTC.

V gene TRBV4-1 combines with J gene TRBJ2-2; TRBD2 matches 10 bases. Germline V gene lookup returns CDR1 MGHRA and CDR2 YSYEKL. Trimming removed 8 bases from V and 0 bases from J; junction bases left unmatched: 6. This CDR3 contains 16 residues. The CDR3 DNA follows: TGCGCCAGCCTTAGACTAGCGGGTCCGAACACCGGGGAGCTGTTTTTT. Protein product: CASLRLAGPNTGELFF.

This chain joins TRBV6-4 and TRBJ2-1, with D perhaps TRBD2 (6 bases). Germline loops: CDR1 MRHNA, CDR2 SNTAGT. The CDR3 is made up of 15 amino acids. Deletions cut 2 bases from V and 9 bases from J, with 17 bases between. The CDR3 loop reads CASSDKREEYAEQFF. For the CDR3, the DNA is TGTGCCAGCAGTGACAAGAGGGAGGAATACGCTGAGCAGTTCTTC.

The rearrangement uses TRBV4-1 and TRBJ2-5; D is unresolved. V was cut by 1 base and J by 5 bases, with 8 bases left in between. The germline gives CDR1 MGHRA, CDR2 YSYEKL. The CDR3 loop spans 13 amino acids. CDR3 in amino acids: CASSQVGLETQYF. In DNA form, the CDR3 reads TGCGCCAGCAGCCAAGTCGGTCTGGAGACCCAGTACTTC.

This clone was seen only once. The chain recombines TRBV5-6 with TRBJ2-7; D call uncertain. The germline V gene has CDR1 SGHDT and CDR2 YYEEEE. Trimming pared 1 base from V and 3 bases from J, leaving 11 bases between. The CDR3 runs to 14 residues. The CDR3 is CASSLMGEIYEQYF. The CDR3, as DNA: TGTGCCAGCAGCTTGATGGGCGAGATCTACGAGCAGTACTTC.

This sequence joins TRBV6-5 and TRBJ2-4; D might be TRBD2 (6 bases). This CDR3 region has 16 residues. Germline V gene data show CDR1 as MNHEY and CDR2 as SVGAGI. With 2 bases removed from V and 0 bases from J, the gap between germline ends came to 11 bases. Here the CDR3 reads CASSYGPGVAKNIQYF. CDR3 nucleotides: TGTGCCAGCAGTTACGGTCCGGGGGTAGCCAAAAACATTCAGTACTTC.

The V and J genes are TRBV6-1 and TRBJ1-1; TRBD1 aligns across 8 bases. This CDR3 spans 14 amino acids. The ends lost 5 bases at V and 5 bases at J; junction bases unmatched: 7. Germline-derived CDR1 and CDR2 are MNHNS and SASEGT. CDR3 DNA: TGTGCCAGCAGTCTCGGACAGGGAGGGACTGAAGCTTTCTTT. Amino acids: CASSLGQGGTEAFF.

V is TRBV5-4 and J is TRBJ1-5; no clear D. The CDR3 consists of 14 residues. CDR1 SGHNT and CDR2 YYREEE come from the germline V gene (reference sequence). Trimming cost V 0 bases and J 3 bases, with 7 bases left between them. The CDR3 DNA sequence: TGTGCCAGCAGCTTGGATGGGCCCAATCAGCCCCAGCATTTT. It codes for CASSLDGPNQPQHF. The full variable domain, completed using reference TRBV5-4 and TRBJ1-5, is ETGVTQSPTHLIKTRGQQVTLRCSSQSGHNTVSWYQQALGQGPQFIFQYYREEENGRGNFPPRFSGLQFPNYSSELNVNALELDDSALYLCASSLDGPNQPQHFGDGTRLSIL.

In regard to this clone: A junction boundary mismatches the germline segment, possibly from a read error. This specimen includes other DNA sequences encoding the same CDR3. The chain links TRBV5-4 to TRBJ1-1; D is possibly TRBD1 (6 bases). The CDR3 runs 14 residues. Per germline, CDR1 SGHNT and CDR2 YYREEE (reference sequence). CDR3 nucleotides: TGTGCCAGTAGCTTGGACAGTCCGAACACTGAAGCTTTCTTT. Amino acids: CASSLDSPNTEAFF.

This chain links TRBV4-1 with TRBJ2-7, with 12 bases lining up with TRBD2. This CDR3 comprises 18 residues. Trimming cost V 4 bases and J 3 bases; bases outside gene matches: 13. Per the germline V gene, CDR1 is MGHRA and CDR2 is YSYEKL. This CDR3 reads CASSLGLAGPQYVYEQYF. Written as DNA, the CDR3 is TGCGCCAGCAGCCTCGGACTAGCGGGACCTCAATATGTCTACGAGCAGTACTTC.

This rearrangement joins TRBV6-4 to TRBJ2-2, with a tentative D call TRBD2 (6 bases). V lost 0 bases and J lost 7, with 9 bases in between. Germline V gives CDR1 MRHNA, CDR2 SNTAGT. The CDR3 runs 14 residues. The CDR3 region is CASSDSEEGGELFF. In DNA form, the CDR3 reads TGTGCCAGCAGTGACTCGGAGGAGGGCGGGGAGCTGTTTTTT.